This T cell receptor beta chain is drawn from a study of siplizumab effects on memory and regulatory T cells. Losses at the gene ends were 4 bases for V and 1 base for J; bases not matched to a gene: 8. Germline V gives CDR1 SGHTA, CDR2 FQGNSA. The CDR3 has 17 residues. Study-wide results and limits: Proliferating siplizumab-cultured Tregs lacked confirmed suppressive function. Among mappable alloreactive CD4+ clones, the Treg-derived fraction averaged around 69% with siplizumab versus about 26% in controls.

The table came from immunoSEQ multiplex PCR; TCRdb's copy has only in-frame clones and leaves some out. The sample consists of some 97,000 clones, less than 95% of them appearing once. Points on this clone: Its antigen is still unknown.

The chain carries TRBV7-2 and TRBJ2-3, with 10 bases fitting TRBD2. The receptor was isolated from a human donor in good health. The sample taken for sequencing was non-Treg CD4+ T cells sorted from blood. The CDR3 sequence: CASSSRLAGVGTDTQYF. CDR3 coding DNA: TGTGCCAGCAGCTCCAGGCTAGCGGGAGTGGGCACAGATACGCAGTATTTT.